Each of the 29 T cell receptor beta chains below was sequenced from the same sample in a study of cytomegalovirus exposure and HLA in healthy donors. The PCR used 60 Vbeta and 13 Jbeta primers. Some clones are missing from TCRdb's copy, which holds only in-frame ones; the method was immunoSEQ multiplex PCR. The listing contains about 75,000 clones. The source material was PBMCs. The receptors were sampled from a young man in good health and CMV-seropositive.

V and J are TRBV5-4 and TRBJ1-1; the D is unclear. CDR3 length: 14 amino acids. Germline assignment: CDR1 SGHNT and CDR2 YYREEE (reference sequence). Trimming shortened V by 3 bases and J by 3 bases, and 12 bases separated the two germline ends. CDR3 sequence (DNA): TGTGCCAGCAGCTACCTCCCCGGGGACACTGAAGCTTTCTTT. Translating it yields CASSYLPGDTEAFF.

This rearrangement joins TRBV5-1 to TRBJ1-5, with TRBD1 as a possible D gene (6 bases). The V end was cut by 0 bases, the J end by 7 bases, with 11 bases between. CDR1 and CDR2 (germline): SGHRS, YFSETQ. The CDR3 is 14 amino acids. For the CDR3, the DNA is TGCGCCAGCAGCTTGGGGGACATAAACCAGCCCCAGCATTTT. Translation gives CASSLGDINQPQHF. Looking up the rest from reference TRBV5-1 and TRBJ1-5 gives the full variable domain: KAGVTQTPRYLIKTRGQQVTLSCSPISGHRSVSWYQQTPGQGLQFLFEYFSETQRNKGNFPGRFSGRQFSNSRSEMNVSTLELGDSALYLCASSLGDINQPQHFGDGTRLSIL.

CDR3 sequence: CASSSTGPTSGANVLTF. CDR3 in DNA: TGCGCCAGCAGTTCGACAGGGCCTACCTCTGGGGCCAACGTCCTGACTTTC. The V call is TRBV5-1, the J call TRBJ2-6; TRBD1 agrees at 7 bases. The CDR3 sequence is 17 residues long. With V trimmed by 5 bases and J by 0 bases, 8 bases remained unmatched. CDR1 and CDR2 from the germline V gene are SGHRS and YFSETQ.

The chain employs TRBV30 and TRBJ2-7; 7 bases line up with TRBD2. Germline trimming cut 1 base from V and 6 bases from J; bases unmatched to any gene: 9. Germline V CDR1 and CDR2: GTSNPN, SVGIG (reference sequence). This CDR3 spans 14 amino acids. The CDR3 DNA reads TGTGCCTGGAGTGCGGGGGGAGGGGCAGGCGAGCAGTACTTC. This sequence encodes CAWSAGGGAGEQYF.

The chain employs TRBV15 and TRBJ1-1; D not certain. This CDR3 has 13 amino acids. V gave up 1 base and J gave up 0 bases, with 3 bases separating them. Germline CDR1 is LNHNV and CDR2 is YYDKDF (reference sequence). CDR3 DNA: TGTGCCACCAGCAGAGCTCTGAACACTGAAGCTTTCTTT. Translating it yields CATSRALNTEAFF. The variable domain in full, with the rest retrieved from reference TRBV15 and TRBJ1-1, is DAMVIQNPRYQVTQFGKPVTLSCSQTLNHNVMYWYQQKSSQAPKLLFHYYDKDFNNEADTPDNFQSRRPNTSFCFLDIRSPGLGDTAMYLCATSRALNTEAFFGQGTRLTVV.

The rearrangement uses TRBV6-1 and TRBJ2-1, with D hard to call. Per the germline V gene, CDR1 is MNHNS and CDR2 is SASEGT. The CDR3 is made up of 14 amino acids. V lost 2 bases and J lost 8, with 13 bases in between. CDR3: CASSETILHDEQFF. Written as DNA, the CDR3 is TGTGCCAGCAGTGAAACTATTCTTCACGATGAGCAGTTCTTC.

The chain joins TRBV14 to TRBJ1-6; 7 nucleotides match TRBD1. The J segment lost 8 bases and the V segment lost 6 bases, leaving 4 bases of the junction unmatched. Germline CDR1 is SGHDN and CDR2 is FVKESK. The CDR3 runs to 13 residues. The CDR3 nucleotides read TGTGCCAGCAGTTTCAGGGGGGATTCACCCCTCCACTTT. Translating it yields CASSFRGDSPLHF. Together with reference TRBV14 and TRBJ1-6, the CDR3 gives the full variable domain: EAGVTQFPSHSVIEKGQTVTLRCDPISGHDNLYWYRRVMGKEIKFLLHFVKESKQDESGMPNNRFLAERTGGTYSTLKVQPAELEDSGVYFCASSFRGDSPLHFGNGTRLTVT.

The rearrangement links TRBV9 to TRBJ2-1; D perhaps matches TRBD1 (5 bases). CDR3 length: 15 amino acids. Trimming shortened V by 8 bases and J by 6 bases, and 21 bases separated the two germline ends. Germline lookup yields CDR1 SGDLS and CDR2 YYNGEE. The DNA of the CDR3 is TGTGCCAGGAACTGGGGCCTAGACAAATGCAATGAGCAGTTCTTC. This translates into CARNWGLDKCNEQFF.

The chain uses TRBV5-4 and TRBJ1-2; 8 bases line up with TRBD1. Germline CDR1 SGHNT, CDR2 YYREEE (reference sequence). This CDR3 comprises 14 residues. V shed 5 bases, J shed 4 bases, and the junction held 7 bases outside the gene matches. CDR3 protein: CASSNQGARYGYTF. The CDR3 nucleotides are TGTGCCAGCAGTAACCAGGGGGCGCGCTATGGCTACACCTTC.

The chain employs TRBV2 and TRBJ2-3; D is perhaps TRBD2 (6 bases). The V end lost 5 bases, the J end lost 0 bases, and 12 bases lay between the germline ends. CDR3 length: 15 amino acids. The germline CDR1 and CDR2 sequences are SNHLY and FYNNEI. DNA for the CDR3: TGTGCCAGCAGTCCCGATGGGACTAGCACAGATACGCAGTATTTT. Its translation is CASSPDGTSTDTQYF.

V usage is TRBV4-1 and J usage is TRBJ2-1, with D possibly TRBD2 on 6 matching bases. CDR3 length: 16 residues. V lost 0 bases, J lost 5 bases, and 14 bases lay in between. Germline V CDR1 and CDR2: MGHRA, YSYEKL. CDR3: CASSQEDWGVDNEQFF. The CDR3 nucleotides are TGCGCCAGCAGCCAAGAAGATTGGGGGGTCGACAATGAGCAGTTCTTC.

In DNA, the CDR3 is TGTGCCAGCAGCTTCGCTGGACTAGCGGGAGGGGACAATGAGCAGTTCTTC. Translating gives CASSFAGLAGGDNEQFF. The J gene is TRBJ2-1, the V gene TRBV11-3; 15 bases align to TRBD2. In germline, CDR1 is SGHNT, CDR2 YENEEA. The CDR3 runs to 17 residues. Trimming at V came to 3 bases and at J to 5 bases, leaving 5 bases not matched to a gene.

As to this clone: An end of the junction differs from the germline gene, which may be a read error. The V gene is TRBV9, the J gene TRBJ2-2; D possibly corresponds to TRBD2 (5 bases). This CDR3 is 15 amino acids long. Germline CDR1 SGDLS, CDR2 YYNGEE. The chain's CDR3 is CASSVGGAHTGELFF. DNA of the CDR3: TGTGCCAGCAGCGTAGGGGGAGCACACACGGGGGAGCTGTTTTTT.

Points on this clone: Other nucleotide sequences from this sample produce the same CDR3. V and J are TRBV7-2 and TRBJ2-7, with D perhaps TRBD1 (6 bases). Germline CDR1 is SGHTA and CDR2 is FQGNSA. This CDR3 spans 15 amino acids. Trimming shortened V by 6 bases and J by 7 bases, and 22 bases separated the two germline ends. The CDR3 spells CASSLVGAGDQEQYF. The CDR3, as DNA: TGTGCCAGCAGTCTAGTAGGGGCAGGGGACCAAGAGCAGTACTTC.

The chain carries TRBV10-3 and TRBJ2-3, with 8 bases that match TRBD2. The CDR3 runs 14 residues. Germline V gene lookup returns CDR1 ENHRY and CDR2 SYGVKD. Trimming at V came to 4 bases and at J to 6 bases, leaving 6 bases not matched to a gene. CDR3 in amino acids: CAISVERGRDTQYF. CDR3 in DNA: TGTGCCATCAGTGTTGAGCGGGGGAGGGATACGCAGTATTTT.

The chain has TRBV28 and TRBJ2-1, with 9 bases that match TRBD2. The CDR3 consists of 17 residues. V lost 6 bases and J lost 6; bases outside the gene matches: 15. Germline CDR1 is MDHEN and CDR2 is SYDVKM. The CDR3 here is CASRETGTSLRGNEQFF. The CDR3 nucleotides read TGTGCCAGCAGAGAGACCGGGACTAGCCTTAGAGGCAATGAGCAGTTCTTC.

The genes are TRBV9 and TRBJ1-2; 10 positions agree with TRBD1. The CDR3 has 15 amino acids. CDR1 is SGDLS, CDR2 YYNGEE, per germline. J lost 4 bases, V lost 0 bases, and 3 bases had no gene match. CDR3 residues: CASSVVGTGAYGYTF. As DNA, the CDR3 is TGTGCCAGCAGCGTAGTGGGGACAGGGGCCTATGGCTACACCTTC. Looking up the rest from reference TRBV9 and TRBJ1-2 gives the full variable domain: DSGVTQTPKHLITATGQRVTLRCSPRSGDLSVYWYQQSLDQGLQFLIQYYNGEERAKGNILERFSAQQFPDLHSELNLSSLELGDSALYFCASSVVGTGAYGYTFGSGTRLTVV.

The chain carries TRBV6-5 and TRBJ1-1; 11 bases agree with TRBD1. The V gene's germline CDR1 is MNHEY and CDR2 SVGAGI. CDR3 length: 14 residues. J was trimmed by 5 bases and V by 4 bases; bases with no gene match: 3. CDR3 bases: TGTGCCAGCAGTTGGACAGGGGGCAAGACTGAAGCTTTCTTT. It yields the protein CASSWTGGKTEAFF.

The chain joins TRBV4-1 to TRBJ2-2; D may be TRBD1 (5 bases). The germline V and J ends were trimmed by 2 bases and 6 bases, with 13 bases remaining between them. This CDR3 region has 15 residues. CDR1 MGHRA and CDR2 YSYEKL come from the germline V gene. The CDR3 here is CASSQPEVGAGELFF. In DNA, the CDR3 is TGCGCCAGCAGCCAACCAGAAGTAGGGGCCGGGGAGCTGTTTTTT.

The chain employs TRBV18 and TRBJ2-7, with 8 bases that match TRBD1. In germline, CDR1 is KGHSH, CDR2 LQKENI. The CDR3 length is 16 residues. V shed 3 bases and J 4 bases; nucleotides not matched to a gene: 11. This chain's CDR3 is CASSPPQDRVEYEQYF. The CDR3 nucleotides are TGTGCCAGCTCACCTCCACAGGACAGGGTGGAGTACGAGCAGTACTTC.

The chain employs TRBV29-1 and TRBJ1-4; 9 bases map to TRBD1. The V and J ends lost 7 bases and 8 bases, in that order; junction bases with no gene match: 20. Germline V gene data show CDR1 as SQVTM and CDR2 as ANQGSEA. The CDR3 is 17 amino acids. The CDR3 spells CSAVGTGTSRKKEKLFF. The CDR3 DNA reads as TGCAGCGCCGTAGGGACAGGGACCTCACGGAAGAAGGAAAAACTGTTTTTT.

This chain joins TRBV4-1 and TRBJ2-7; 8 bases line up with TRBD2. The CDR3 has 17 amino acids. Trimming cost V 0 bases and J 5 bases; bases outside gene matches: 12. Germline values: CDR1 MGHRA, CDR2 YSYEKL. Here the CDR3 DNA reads TGCGCCAGCAGCCAAGATCAGGCGGGGGGCGAATGGGACGAGCAGTACTTC. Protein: CASSQDQAGGEWDEQYF.

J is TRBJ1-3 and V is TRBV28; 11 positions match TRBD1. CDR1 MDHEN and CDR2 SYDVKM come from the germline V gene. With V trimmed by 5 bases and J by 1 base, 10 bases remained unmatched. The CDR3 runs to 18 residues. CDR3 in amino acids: CASSRDRDRGYSGNTIYF. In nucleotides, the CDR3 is TGTGCCAGCAGTCGCGACCGGGACAGGGGGTATTCTGGAAACACCATATATTTT.

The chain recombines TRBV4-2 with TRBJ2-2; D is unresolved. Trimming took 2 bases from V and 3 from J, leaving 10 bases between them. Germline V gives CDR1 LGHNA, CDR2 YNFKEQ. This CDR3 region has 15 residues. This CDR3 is CASSQSGGYTGELFF. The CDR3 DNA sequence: TGTGCCAGCAGCCAATCCGGCGGATACACCGGGGAGCTGTTTTTT.

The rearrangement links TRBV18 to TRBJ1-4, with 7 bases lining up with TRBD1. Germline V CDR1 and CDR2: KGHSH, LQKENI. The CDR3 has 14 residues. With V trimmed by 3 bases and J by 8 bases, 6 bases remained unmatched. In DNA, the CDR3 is TGTGCCAGCTCACCTGACAGGGTCGGGGAAAAACTGTTTTTT. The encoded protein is CASSPDRVGEKLFF.

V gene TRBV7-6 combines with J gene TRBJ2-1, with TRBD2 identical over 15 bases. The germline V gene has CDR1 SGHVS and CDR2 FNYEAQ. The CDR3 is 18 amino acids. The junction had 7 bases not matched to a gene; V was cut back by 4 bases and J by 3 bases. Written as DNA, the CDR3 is TGTGCCAGCAGCTCAAGGACTAGCGGGAGGGGTGGCTACAATGAGCAGTTCTTC. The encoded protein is CASSSRTSGRGGYNEQFF.

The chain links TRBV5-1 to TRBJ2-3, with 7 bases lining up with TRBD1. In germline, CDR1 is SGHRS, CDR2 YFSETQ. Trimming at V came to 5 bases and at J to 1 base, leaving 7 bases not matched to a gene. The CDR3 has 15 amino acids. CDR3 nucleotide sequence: TGCGCCAGCAGTTTAGAGGGGGCCCGCACAGATACGCAGTATTTT. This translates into CASSLEGARTDTQYF.

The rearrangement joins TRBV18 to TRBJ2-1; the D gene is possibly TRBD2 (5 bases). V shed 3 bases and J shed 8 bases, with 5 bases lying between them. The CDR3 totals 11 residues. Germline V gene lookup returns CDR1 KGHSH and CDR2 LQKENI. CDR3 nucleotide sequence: TGTGCCAGCTCACCCGGGGATGAGCAGTTCTTC. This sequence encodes CASSPGDEQFF.

The DNA for the CDR3 is TGTGCCAGCAGTTACTCGGCAGGGGGAGGCTACACCTTC. Amino acid sequence: CASSYSAGGGYTF. The rearrangement uses TRBV6-5 and TRBJ1-2, with TRBD1 matching over 7 bases. This CDR3 contains 13 residues. Per germline, CDR1 MNHEY and CDR2 SVGAGI. The J segment lost 8 bases and the V segment lost 0 bases, leaving 3 bases of the junction unmatched.